This T cell receptor (beta chain) was obtained from a study of T-cell reconstitution after alpha-beta-depleted transplantation in children. Findings of the study overall: Some patients owed their high day-60 TCRbeta diversity to surviving recipient T cells and thymic progenitors.

Germline V gives CDR1 MGHRA, CDR2 YSYEKL. The CDR3 spans 16 residues. V shed 4 bases, J shed 7 bases, and the junction held 13 bases outside the gene matches. Preparation of the TCRbeta library involved a method that used unique molecular identifiers. TCRdb processed the PCR reads anew with MiXCR; each CDR3 protein has one entry. The profile shows around 300,000 distinct CDR3 sequences, over 9.5% of them singletons. This clonotype was detected many times. Its antigen is not known. This TCR derives from a boy younger than two with acute myeloid leukemia, due to receive a stem cell transplant. V and J are TRBV4-1 and TRBJ2-1, with 7 bases matching TRBD2. Sequenced material: PBMCs, taken before TCRalphabeta/CD19-depleted stem cell transplant. The CDR3 DNA is TGCGCCAGCAGCCGCTTCGGCGGGAGTAAGGGGAATGAGCAGTTCTTC. Residues: CASSRFGGSKGNEQFF.